In its sample, the clone carrying this T cell receptor (beta chain) was seen many times. What it binds is not known. Amplified TCR beta CDR3 regions came from RNA transcripts. Researchers ran a first-round RT-PCR on the TCR CDR3 using the HTBI primer set. TCRdb reprocessed the multiplex PCR reads via MiXCR and lists one record per CDR3 protein. In the table there are around 200,000 distinct CDR3 sequences, about 16% of which are singletons. Pregnant or lactating patients were excluded, as were those with uncontrolled infection or other autoimmune disease. Extraction of PBMCs used more than 8.5 ml of fresh peripheral blood. The data stem from a study of T cells in Graves' hyperthyroidism and ophthalmopathy. Findings of the study overall: A model built on 13 V-J features separated ophthalmopathy from stable hyperthyroidism. In validation, the model predicted ophthalmopathy. These predictions came a median about 6.5 months before onset.

Between the trimmed V and J ends, which lost 0 bases and 3 bases, there was a span of 8 bases. Germline CDR1 reads SGHRS; CDR2 reads YFSETQ. The CDR3 runs 14 residues. This rearrangement joins TRBV5-1 to TRBJ2-3, with D uncertain. Sequenced material: blood. This TCR was sampled from a man aged 40-55 years with Graves' hyperthyroidism. The CDR3 nucleotides are TGCGCCAGCAGCTTGGTTTTCGCGACAGATACGCAGTATTTT. Its translation: CASSLVFATDTQYF.